These T cell receptor beta chains were read from a single sample in a study of identical twins. Each CDR3 protein gets one entry after TCRdb re-called the 5' RACE reads with MiXCR. The repertoire holds 500,000 to 650,000 distinct CDR3 sequences, with about 20% as singletons. These data were also filed under a second study, of yellow fever vaccine responses in identical twins.

Sequencing was carried out using CD4+ T cells sorted from blood. The receptors here all came from a woman aged 18-29 years in good health. Each CDR3 is given without its conserved first and last residue. Each record gives: V gene, CDR3 protein.

V gene: TRBV24-1; CDR3 protein: ATSDSGLAGYNEQF
V gene: TRBV19; CDR3 protein: ASSIDTGTANEKLF
V gene: TRBV5-4; CDR3 protein: ASSIERERDYNEQF
V gene: TRBV29-1; CDR3 protein: SVQPGTAYNEQF
V gene: TRBV12-3/TRBV12-4; CDR3 protein: ASSGGTGYQPQH
V gene: TRBV11-2; CDR3 protein: ASSSTDLSSYNEQF
V gene: TRBV5-1; CDR3 protein: ASSYGTISGANVLT
V gene: TRBV6-2/TRBV6-3; CDR3 protein: ASSRLGTAIEAF
V gene: TRBV25-1; CDR3 protein: ASSETSSGANVLT
V gene: TRBV5-6; CDR3 protein: ASSYPPGLAGGRAYNEQF
V gene: TRBV18; CDR3 protein: ASSPTRFRELF
V gene: TRBV4-2; CDR3 protein: ASSQDPREGDYNEQF
V gene: TRBV6-2/TRBV6-3; CDR3 protein: ASSNRRTGELF
V gene: TRBV2; CDR3 protein: ASSDEGPYGYT
V gene: TRBV7-9; CDR3 protein: ASSFGTATDTQY
V gene: TRBV7-9; CDR3 protein: ASSGDRGVYTDTQY
V gene: TRBV29-1; CDR3 protein: SVDRVGRGADTQY
V gene: TRBV5-5; CDR3 protein: ASSLWGEKQY
V gene: TRBV6-1; CDR3 protein: ASSRYRGSNEKLF
V gene: TRBV5-1; CDR3 protein: ASSSGQGVYDGY
V gene: TRBV7-6; CDR3 protein: ASSRRQGVSADGYT
V gene: TRBV4-1; CDR3 protein: ASSLTSGRGEQY
V gene: TRBV27; CDR3 protein: ARPRVYEQY
V gene: TRBV27; CDR3 protein: ASRPDGQGAYNEQF
V gene: TRBV29-1; CDR3 protein: SVSLPGTDTQY
V gene: TRBV2; CDR3 protein: ASSEGLSNQPQH
V gene: TRBV28; CDR3 protein: ASSRTVPSYEQY
V gene: TRBV29-1; CDR3 protein: SVVAGSNQPQH
V gene: TRBV10-3; CDR3 protein: ATRQGRPEAF
V gene: TRBV12-2; CDR3 protein: ASRLVVISNQPQH
V gene: TRBV20-1; CDR3 protein: SAGGYSDTQY
V gene: TRBV6-5; CDR3 protein: ASSYSGGTQETQY
V gene: TRBV6-1; CDR3 protein: AIPEGWGSGANVLT
V gene: TRBV24-1; CDR3 protein: ATSDLRGQGLDQPQH
V gene: TRBV5-1; CDR3 protein: ASSLGTGGRTGELF
V gene: TRBV20-1; CDR3 protein: SASVQPSEAF
V gene: TRBV20-1; CDR3 protein: SATSYNEQF
V gene: TRBV3-1; CDR3 protein: ASSQGAGGPLYEQF
V gene: TRBV7-9; CDR3 protein: ASSSWTGSNYEQY
V gene: TRBV14; CDR3 protein: ASSPTFFSTQY
V gene: TRBV12-3/TRBV12-4; CDR3 protein: ASSRDSFANTGELF
V gene: TRBV18; CDR3 protein: ASSPRGTSNEQF
V gene: TRBV12-5; CDR3 protein: ASGLSPGPAF
V gene: TRBV12-3/TRBV12-4; CDR3 protein: ASSLRTGNSPLH
V gene: TRBV11-2; CDR3 protein: ASSRGGAWTEAF
V gene: TRBV2; CDR3 protein: ASLRQAYGYT
V gene: TRBV19; CDR3 protein: ASSIGPLRQGPTYEQY
V gene: TRBV12-3/TRBV12-4; CDR3 protein: ASRGAHEQY